This T cell receptor (beta chain) was sequenced for a study of regulatory T cells in long-lasting Graves disease (dated by TCRdb to about 2021). Turning to the overall study: Newly diagnosed Graves' disease patients had taken antithyroid drugs for less than 3 months. This study used TCR sequencing and RNA sequencing of peripheral blood to compare persistent Graves' disease patients against newly diagnosed Graves' disease patients. The study was conducted in China and was registered as a clinical trial. A total of about 35 samples underwent TCR sequencing, from about 13 patients with persistent Graves' disease and roughly 20 patients with newly diagnosed Graves' disease. The full study reports these points: As a limitation, the authors acknowledged that the small sample size may reduce accuracy. Persistent patients shared more public clonotypes among themselves (over 2,500) than newly diagnosed patients did (approximately 870). Preferential use of TRBV28, TRBJ1-2 and TRBJ2-5 was observed in persistent disease, whereas TRBV20-1 and TRBJ2-1 were favored in newly diagnosed disease. Only peripheral blood was studied, because thyroid tissue, the primary lesion, was inaccessible. Persistent Graves' disease patients showed lower TCR Shannon entropy and fewer highly expanded clones than newly diagnosed patients, suggesting clonal expansion. Sequencing and analysis were restricted to the TCR beta chain.

The method behind the library was multiplex PCR. TCRdb names Illumina HiSeq 4000 as the instrument used. iRepertoire HTBI primers and Arm-PCR amplification of CDR3 regions were used to construct TCR beta libraries. PCR products were gel purified before sequencing. As for how the authors treated the data: Gene usage analysis of CDR3 amino acid clonotypes used the 62 TRBV and about 15 TRBJ segments found across samples. Filtered high-quality paired reads were merged into contigs using COPE and FqMerger. BLAST was used to align contigs to IMGT TRBV, TRBD and TRBJ reference genes, with CDR3 defined following IMGT. Any clonotype with a frequency above 0.1% was counted as a highly expanded clone. Repertoire diversity was measured by Shannon entropy, and V-J evenness by the Gini coefficient. A clonotype was considered public if more than one individual shared it. TCRdb passed the public sequencing reads through fastp at Q25 and MiXCR, retaining productive beta sequences. Rows with a matching CDR3 protein are joined into one entry that keeps the most common DNA and genes. The V and J calls and clone size are TCRdb's, not the authors'. The sample includes 400,000 to 500,000 distinct CDR3 sequences, with less than 20% observed a single time. About 25% of the sample is held by the ten biggest clonotypes.

The intended sense of this specimen's time point label: newly diagnosed GD, antithyroid drugs for less than 3 months. RNA was extracted from PBMCs in TRIzol for both TCR sequencing and RNA sequencing. The diagnosis of Graves' disease followed American Thyroid Association guidelines. The patients came from an endocrinology department in Xi'an, China. Each patient gave approximately 8.8 milliliters of peripheral blood, collected in an EDTA anticoagulant tube. PBMCs were isolated by Ficoll Paque Plus density gradient separation without further T cell sorting. RNA quality was checked with an Agilent 2100 Bioanalyzer and agarose gel, and concentration with a NanoDrop 2000. Note on this clonotype: No antigen is known for it. Nothing much larger sits one base from this clone, and base qualities are not available.

Including cysteine and phenylalanine, the CDR3 has 14 amino acids. The only DNA kept is the CDR3, 42 bases in frame from the first base. Ends trimmed: V by 3 bases, J by 5 bases; bases unmatched to a gene: 3. CDR1 SGHNT and CDR2 YYREEE were looked up in the germline V gene (reference sequence). This sample also belongs to another study, concerning T cells in Graves' hyperthyroidism and ophthalmopathy. From that second study: A patient counted as having stable Graves' hyperthyroidism if no progression to ophthalmopathy occurred over 18 months of follow-up. Hyperthyroidism patients were aged 18 to 65 years and newly diagnosed, with disease duration of less than 2 months. Any patient with an uncontrolled infection, another autoimmune disease, pregnancy or lactation was excluded. Diagnoses were established on the basis of clinical symptoms, serum thyroxine and TRAb, thyroid ultrasound, and orbital computed tomography. The first round of RT-PCR for the TCR CDR3 was performed with the HTBI primer set and the Qiagen OneStep RT-PCR kit. Blood samples also contained most of the expanded thyroid clonotypes (frequency above 0.001), which suggests that blood repertoires may reflect thyroid immune responses. A 13 V-J signature model separated ophthalmopathy from stable hyperthyroidism, with around 91% sensitivity and 81.08% specificity in cross-validation and 80%/75% in testing. In validation, the model predicted progression to ophthalmopathy with approximately 71% sensitivity and less than 75% specificity, a median of approximately 6.7 months before onset. To identify distinguishing TCR V-J signatures, a discovery cohort of some 99 patients was used, comprising some 45 with Graves' ophthalmopathy and 57 with stable Graves' hyperthyroidism. Prospective prediction of ophthalmopathy was tested in an independent validation cohort of 18 to 20 hyperthyroidism patients and around 16 patients who later progressed to ophthalmopathy. The 100 discovery patients were randomly split 7:3 into training and test sets. In addition, the study compared T-cell repertoires in thyroid tissue and in blood from a handful of Graves' hyperthyroidism patients. Once sampling was done, hyperthyroidism patients were given methimazole at a starting dose of 30 mg daily, whereas ophthalmopathy patients were given high-dose intravenous methylprednisolone. A second multiplex PCR round built the libraries, followed by size selection and purification. Sequencing of the libraries was done on an Illumina HiSeq2000 using paired-end 100 bp reads. SOAPnuke was used to process the raw data, with reads discarded if the reads contained adapters or uncalled bases, had a mean Phred below 15, or lacked an exact constant-primer or identifier match. COPE v1.2.5 was used to merge high-quality paired reads, and clonotypes were defined as unique nucleotide sequences. MiTCR v1.1 was used to align the clonotypes against IMGT TRBV, TRBD and TRBJ reference segments. The analysis was restricted to V-J combinations with a frequency above 0.0001, which together covered over 99% of the repertoires. A TCS score was defined as the ratio between F50 (clonal expansion) and ExV (chaos), using BLOSUM62-based TCRdist between CDR3 peptides within each V-J. Welch's t-statistics and random forest reduced some 510 V-J features to under 15, which were used in a naive Bayes classifier (R e1071). No statistical method was used to fix the sample size in advance, and group allocation was not hidden from the investigators. The paper reports TCR Vbeta CDR3 sequencing of roughly 140 peripheral blood samples: around 45 ophthalmopathy, under 85 hyperthyroidism and some 17 progressor patients.

This clonotype was obtained from a woman younger than 35 with Graves disease. Donor details come from another sample of the same person, matched by shared clones. Rearrangement joined TRBV5-4 to TRBJ2-3, and TRBD2 aligns with 10 junction nucleotides. The starting material was peripheral blood mononuclear cells (PBMCs), obtained at new diagnosis, from a patient treated with antithyroid drugs. CDR3 reads: CASSSEREGDTQYF. The nucleotides are TGTGCCAGCAGCTCGGAGCGGGAGGGAGATACGCAGTATTTT.